The 20 T cell receptor beta chains below were found in one sample sequenced in a study of blood T cell repertoires in COVID-19. Libraries were prepared by immunoSEQ multiplex PCR; TCRdb keeps only in-frame clonotypes and omits some of them. This sample has around 230,000 clones, with roughly 88% found just once. Sequenced sample: peripheral blood. The receptor source for this set is a man aged 35-49 years who had recovered from COVID-19.

This chain uses TRBV27 with TRBJ2-1; maybe TRBD2 (7 bases). The CDR3 covers 17 residues. Germline V CDR1 and CDR2: MNHEY, SMNVEV (reference sequence). Trimming removed 0 bases from V and 2 bases from J, with 14 bases in between. The DNA for the CDR3 is TGTGCCAGCAGTTTATCGGGGGGGGGCCTCCCCTACAATGAGCAGTTCTTC. It codes for CASSLSGGGLPYNEQFF.

A few counts support this clone. The rearrangement joins TRBV5-5 to TRBJ2-7, with TRBD1 matching 10 bases. After removal of 5 bases from V and 0 bases from J, the junction contained 8 bases not matched to a gene. The CDR3 sequence is 16 residues long. Germline V gives CDR1 SGHKS, CDR2 YYEKEE (reference sequence). The DNA for the CDR3 is TGTGCCAGCAGTCCCAGGTGGGACAGGGGCTCCTACGAGCAGTACTTC. This gives the protein CASSPRWDRGSYEQYF. Full variable domain (outside the CDR3, taken from reference TRBV5-5 and TRBJ2-7): DAGVTQSPTHLIKTRGQQVTLRCSPISGHKSVSWYQQVLGQGPQFIFQYYEKEERGRGNFPDRFSARQFPNYSSELNVNALLLGDSALYLCASSPRWDRGSYEQYFGPGTRLTVT.

The rearrangement joins TRBV29-1 to TRBJ2-1; 7 bases are a match to TRBD1. Germline values: CDR1 SQVTM, CDR2 ANQGSEA. The CDR3 has 14 amino acids. The V gene end was trimmed by 0 bases and the J gene end by 8 bases; junction bases not matched to a gene: 7. Here the CDR3 DNA reads TGCAGCGTTGAAGAGGGACAGTCGTATGATGAGCAGTTCTTC. Translating it yields CSVEEGQSYDEQFF.

V usage is TRBV11-2 and J usage is TRBJ1-3; a possible D gene is TRBD1 (6 bases). Germline V lookup: CDR1 SGHAT, CDR2 FQNNGV. Trimming stripped 2 bases from V and 0 bases from J, with 8 bases between. The CDR3 spans 15 residues. The CDR3 nucleotides are TGTGCCAGCAGCTTAACAGGGAGCTCTGGAAACACCATATATTTT. Amino acid sequence: CASSLTGSSGNTIYF.

This clone was observed a handful of times. The V call is TRBV9, the J call TRBJ1-1; the D gene is possibly TRBD1 (5 bases). The CDR3 is 16 residues long. V lost 0 bases, J lost 0 bases, and 12 bases lay in between. The germline V gene has CDR1 SGDLS and CDR2 YYNGEE. The CDR3 loop reads CASSVGAGSVNTEAFF. In DNA, the CDR3 is TGTGCCAGCAGCGTAGGAGCAGGGTCGGTGAACACTGAAGCTTTCTTT. Combining the CDR3 with reference TRBV9 and TRBJ1-1 gives the whole variable domain DSGVTQTPKHLITATGQRVTLRCSPRSGDLSVYWYQQSLDQGLQFLIQYYNGEERAKGNILERFSAQQFPDLHSELNLSSLELGDSALYFCASSVGAGSVNTEAFFGQGTRLTVV.

This chain links TRBV2 with TRBJ2-3; the D gene is possibly TRBD2 (6 bases). V was shortened by 5 bases and J by 0 bases, with 9 bases between the two germline ends. In germline, CDR1 is SNHLY, CDR2 FYNNEI. The CDR3 consists of 14 residues. The CDR3 DNA sequence: TGTGCCAGCAGTTTAAGCGGGAGCACAGATACGCAGTATTTT. It yields the protein CASSLSGSTDTQYF.

This chain connects TRBV19 to TRBJ1-1; tentative D call: TRBD1 (5 bases). Germline V gene lookup returns CDR1 LNHDA and CDR2 SQIVND (reference sequence). Trimming shortened V by 2 bases and J by 4 bases, and 14 bases separated the two germline ends. The CDR3 has 15 residues. The CDR3 sequence: CASSIMGGESTEAFF. The CDR3 DNA is TGTGCCAGTAGTATAATGGGGGGAGAGAGCACTGAAGCTTTCTTT. The full variable domain, its missing parts supplied by reference TRBV19 and TRBJ1-1, is DGGITQSPKYLFRKEGQNVTLSCEQNLNHDAMYWYRQDPGQGLRLIYYSQIVNDFQKGDIAEGYSVSREKKESFPLTVTSAQKNPTAFYLCASSIMGGESTEAFFGQGTRLTVV.

This rearrangement joins TRBV6-5 to TRBJ2-2; D remains ambiguous. CDR1 is MNHEY and CDR2 is SVGAGI in the germline V gene. The CDR3 has 15 amino acids. Trimming stripped 6 bases from V and 5 bases from J, with 16 bases between. In nucleotides, the CDR3 is TGTGCCAGCAGCCTCGAACTATACGCAACCGGGGAGCTGTTTTTT. Translating it yields CASSLELYATGELFF.

The J gene is TRBJ1-1, the V gene TRBV4-1; 9 bases are shared with TRBD1. This CDR3 is 16 amino acids long. The V gene end was trimmed by 1 base and the J gene end by 6 bases; junction bases not matched to a gene: 9. CDR1 MGHRA and CDR2 YSYEKL come from the germline V gene. Here the CDR3 reads CASSQATGGATAEAFF. In nucleotides, the CDR3 is TGCGCCAGCAGCCAAGCAACAGGGGGCGCGACCGCTGAAGCTTTCTTT.

This chain joins TRBV5-1 and TRBJ1-2; 7 bases fit TRBD1. The junction had 11 bases not matched to a gene; V was cut back by 3 bases and J by 6 bases. This CDR3 comprises 15 residues. CDR1 is SGHRS and CDR2 is YFSETQ in the germline V gene. DNA of the CDR3: TGCGCCAGCAGCTCAATGCAGGACGGGACAGATGGCTACACCTTC. Protein product: CASSSMQDGTDGYTF.

The J gene is TRBJ1-5, the V gene TRBV6-2 or TRBV6-3; D might be TRBD1 (5 bases). The CDR3 runs to 14 residues. V lost 2 bases and J lost 3, with 8 bases in between. CDR1 MNHEY and CDR2 SVGEGT come from the germline V gene. DNA for the CDR3: TGTGCCAGCAGTTACCAGGGTCCCAATCAGCCCCAGCATTTT. Its protein product is CASSYQGPNQPQHF.

The chain uses TRBV6-5 and TRBJ1-3; 7 bases agree with TRBD1. The CDR3 totals 13 residues. From germline, CDR1 is MNHEY and CDR2 SVGAGI. CDR3 sequence: CAARGRPGNTIYF. For the CDR3, the DNA is TGTGCTGCCAGGGGGAGGCCTGGAAACACCATATATTTT.

The chain links TRBV6-2 or TRBV6-3 to TRBJ2-7; D may be TRBD1 (6 bases). The CDR3 has 21 residues. The germline gives CDR1 MNHEY, CDR2 SVGEGT. Between the trimmed V and J ends, which lost 0 bases and 3 bases, there was a span of 30 bases. CDR3 DNA sequence: TGTGCCAGCAGTTACTCGATCGATCCCCAGCCTGGACAGCCGGAAAGCTACGAGCAGTACTTC. It is translated as CASSYSIDPQPGQPESYEQYF.

The chain is built from TRBV29-1 and TRBJ2-1, with 10 bases that match TRBD2. This CDR3 has 14 residues. CDR1 and CDR2 from the germline V gene are SQVTM and ANQGSEA. Trimming at V came to 7 bases and at J to 7 bases, leaving 10 bases not matched to a gene. CDR3 residues: CSAPAAGGGNEQFF. The CDR3 DNA is TGCAGCGCCCCCGCAGCGGGAGGGGGAAATGAGCAGTTCTTC.

This chain joins TRBV19 and TRBJ2-2; 8 nucleotides agree with TRBD1. The trim removed 5 bases at V and 4 bases at J, leaving 3 bases unmatched. This CDR3 comprises 14 residues. Germline V gene data show CDR1 as LNHDA and CDR2 as SQIVND (reference sequence). Here the CDR3 reads CASSQGAVTGELFF. The CDR3 DNA reads TGTGCCAGTAGTCAGGGGGCTGTCACCGGGGAGCTGTTTTTT.

CDR3: CASSRADRVYDEQYF. CDR3 in DNA: TGTGCCAGTAGTAGGGCGGACAGGGTTTACGACGAGCAGTACTTC. This rearrangement joins TRBV19 to TRBJ2-7; TRBD1 matches 8 bases. The J segment lost 5 bases and the V segment lost 4 bases, leaving 10 bases of the junction unmatched. CDR3 length: 15 amino acids. Germline lookup yields CDR1 LNHDA and CDR2 SQIVND (reference sequence).

This clone showed up just once. The DNA for the CDR3 is TGCGCCAGCAGCCCAAAGACTAGCGGGGGGCAAGAGACCCAGTACTTC. Its translation: CASSPKTSGGQETQYF. This chain joins TRBV5-1 and TRBJ2-5; 13 bases are a match to TRBD2. J lost 2 bases, V lost 4 bases, and 5 bases had no gene match. This CDR3 region has 16 residues. The germline CDR1 and CDR2 sequences are SGHRS and YFSETQ.

J is TRBJ2-3 and V is TRBV6-5; possibly TRBD2 for D (6 bases). The CDR3 totals 13 residues. From germline, CDR1 is MNHEY and CDR2 SVGAGI. The ends were cut back, 6 bases at V and 9 bases at J, with 16 bases in the middle. CDR3 sequence: CASRGLAWVTQYF. The CDR3 nucleotides read TGTGCCAGCAGAGGCCTAGCGTGGGTGACGCAGTATTTT.

J is TRBJ1-3 and V is TRBV12-5; perhaps TRBD1 as D (5 bases). The CDR3 totals 15 residues. Germline CDR1 reads LGHNT; CDR2 reads FRNRAP. Trimming left V 2 bases short and J 6 bases short, with 14 bases between. In DNA, the CDR3 is TGTGCTAGTGGTTTGCACAGGTCTGCAGAAAACACCATATATTTT. This encodes CASGLHRSAENTIYF.

The CDR3 region has the DNA TGTGCCAGCAGTAAACTCCGGGACTACTCCTACGAGCAGTACTTC. Translation: CASSKLRDYSYEQYF. The V and J genes are TRBV2 and TRBJ2-7; TRBD2 matches 7 bases. V gave up 5 bases and J gave up 0 bases; unmatched junction bases: 7. CDR1 and CDR2 (germline): SNHLY, FYNNEI. This CDR3 is 15 amino acids long.